A single sample is the source of the 14 T cell receptor beta chains below, sequenced in a study of shared clonotypes between healthy human individuals (TCRdb year 2020). Libraries were constructed by the immunoSEQ multiplex PCR assay. TCRdb holds this immuneACCESS table with in-frame rearrangements only. Some clones are missing; in checked studies, unresolved V genes explain under half, and the rest has no known cause. The sample has 950,000 to 1,100,000 clones on record, more than 60% of them singletons. Over 1.3% of the sample is taken by the ten largest. The sequenced sample was memory CD4+ T cells sorted from blood. The cell subset or site label for this specimen denotes: CD45RA-negative fraction. These receptor sequences come from a man younger than 35 in good health.

About this clone itself: Other DNA sequences in the same sample also yield this CDR3. The J gene is TRBJ2-1, the V gene TRBV5-1; D gene unclear. V lost 0 bases to trimming and J lost 0 bases, with 7 bases between them. Germline CDR1 SGHRS, CDR2 YFSETQ. The CDR3 contains 15 residues. The CDR3 is CASSLGQVSYNEQFF. CDR3 nucleotide sequence: TGCGCCAGCAGCTTGGGGCAGGTCTCCTACAATGAGCAGTTCTTC.

The chain couples TRBV9 to TRBJ2-1, with TRBD1 identical over 8 bases. Germline V gene lookup returns CDR1 SGDLS and CDR2 YYNGEE. Trimming removed 4 bases from V and 9 bases from J; junction bases left unmatched: 9. This CDR3 has 14 residues. The CDR3 region is CASSPGQGGGEQFF. In DNA form, the CDR3 reads TGTGCCAGCAGCCCTGGACAGGGTGGCGGTGAGCAGTTCTTC.

The chain is built from TRBV7-2 and TRBJ1-2, with D possibly TRBD1 on 5 matching bases. The germline gives CDR1 SGHTA, CDR2 FQGNSA. Trimming pared 6 bases from V and 8 bases from J, leaving 13 bases between. The CDR3 totals 12 residues. The CDR3: CASSPRARGYTF. Written as DNA, the CDR3 is TGTGCCAGCAGTCCCAGGGCGAGGGGCTACACCTTC. The variable domain in full, completed from reference TRBV7-2 and TRBJ1-2, reads GAGVSQSPSNKVTEKGKDVELRCDPISGHTALYWYRQSLGQGLEFLIYFQGNSAPDKSGLPSDRFSAERTGGSVSTLTIQRTQQEDSAVYLCASSPRARGYTFGSGTRLTVV.

The CDR3 DNA reads as TGTGCCAGCAGCCCCACCCTGGGCGGAAAGAGCAACATTCAGTACTTC. Its protein product is CASSPTLGGKSNIQYF. The chain carries TRBV13 and TRBJ2-4; D remains ambiguous. The germline V and J ends were trimmed by 5 bases and 7 bases, with 21 bases remaining between them. Germline values: CDR1 PRHDT, CDR2 FYEKMQ (reference sequence). The CDR3 loop spans 16 amino acids.

J is TRBJ1-2 and V is TRBV4-1, with TRBD1 matching 8 bases. The junction had 13 bases not matched to a gene; V was cut back by 10 bases and J by 9 bases. The germline V gene encodes CDR1 MGHRA and CDR2 YSYEKL. The CDR3 length is 13 residues. This CDR3 is CATQGGTTFSYTF. Written as DNA, the CDR3 is TGCGCCACACAGGGGGGGACAACATTTAGCTACACCTTC.

This chain joins TRBV11-2 and TRBJ2-3; D possibly corresponds to TRBD2 (6 bases). Germline V CDR1 and CDR2: SGHAT, FQNNGV. Trimming shortened V by 1 base and J by 1 base, and 9 bases separated the two germline ends. The CDR3 covers 15 residues. The CDR3: CASSLAGVRTDTQYF. The DNA for the CDR3 is TGTGCCAGCAGCTTAGCGGGGGTTCGCACAGATACGCAGTATTTT.

The chain recombines TRBV11-2 with TRBJ2-2; 8 bases align to TRBD2. Per the germline V gene, CDR1 is SGHAT and CDR2 is FQNNGV. V lost 7 bases, J lost 6 bases, and 10 bases stayed unmatched. The CDR3 consists of 15 residues. CDR3 nucleotide sequence: TGTGCCAGCAACACCGGGGGGGTTAATGCCGGGGAGCTGTTTTTT. It encodes CASNTGGVNAGELFF.

The CDR3 reads CASSPQAPGNTIYF. In DNA form, the CDR3 reads TGTGCCAGCTCACCACAGGCGCCTGGAAACACCATATATTTT. The rearrangement links TRBV18 to TRBJ1-3; D call uncertain. The ends were cut back, 1 base at V and 2 bases at J, with 6 bases in the middle. The CDR3 sequence is 14 residues long. Germline V gene sequence: CDR1 KGHSH, CDR2 LQKENI.

Turning to this clone: The same CDR3 can be traced to other DNA sequences in this sample. The chain has TRBV5-1 and TRBJ2-2; 10 nucleotides agree with TRBD1. Germline assignment: CDR1 SGHRS and CDR2 YFSETQ. CDR3 length: 16 residues. V trimming: 5 bases; J trimming: 0 bases; junction bases outside the gene matches: 4. CDR3 sequence reads: CASSSGQGANTGELFF. The CDR3 nucleotides read TGCGCCAGCAGTTCTGGACAGGGGGCGAACACCGGGGAGCTGTTTTTT.

This clone has more than one count but fewer than ten. The chain has TRBV4-3 and TRBJ2-3; D unclear. With 0 bases removed from V and 3 bases from J, the gap between germline ends came to 10 bases. The V gene's germline CDR1 is LGHNA and CDR2 YSLEER. This CDR3 contains 15 residues. In nucleotides, the CDR3 is TGCGCCAGCAGCCAAGATAGAACAGAGACAGATACGCAGTATTTT. Its translation: CASSQDRTETDTQYF.

Notes on this clone: Other DNA variants within this sample encode the same CDR3. The rearrangement joins TRBV5-1 to TRBJ2-7; 9 positions match TRBD1. The CDR3 runs 15 residues. The germline gives CDR1 SGHRS, CDR2 YFSETQ. The V and J ends lost 0 bases and 4 bases, in that order; junction bases with no gene match: 5. The CDR3 region is CASSLGTGASYEQYF. CDR3 in DNA: TGCGCCAGCAGCTTGGGGACAGGGGCCAGTTACGAGCAGTACTTC.

The count of this clone is one. The rearrangement links TRBV6-5 to TRBJ1-4; a weak D match, TRBD1 (6 bases). V was cut by 6 bases and J by 8 bases, with 16 bases left in between. The CDR3 runs to 14 residues. The V gene's germline CDR1 is MNHEY and CDR2 SVGAGI. CDR3 protein: CASRGRAGVEKLFF. The DNA for the CDR3 is TGTGCCAGCAGGGGAAGGGCAGGGGTAGAAAAACTGTTTTTT.

J is TRBJ1-5 and V is TRBV18; D remains unclear. The CDR3 covers 16 residues. V gave up 0 bases and J gave up 2 bases, with 11 bases separating them. Germline V CDR1 and CDR2: KGHSH, LQKENI. CDR3 bases: TGTGCCAGCTCACCACCGAGGGCGGTCGGCAATCAGCCCCAGCATTTT. Its protein is CASSPPRAVGNQPQHF. Using reference TRBV18 and TRBJ1-5 for the parts outside the CDR3, the full variable domain is NAGVMQNPRHLVRRRGQEARLRCSPMKGHSHVYWYRQLPEEGLKFMVYLQKENIIDESGMPKERFSAEFPKEGPSILRIQQVVRGDSAAYFCASSPPRAVGNQPQHFGDGTRLSIL.

The chain recombines TRBV7-9 with TRBJ1-2; D is unresolved. Germline V gene lookup returns CDR1 SEHNR and CDR2 FQNEAQ (reference sequence). The CDR3 has 14 residues. The germline V and J ends were trimmed by 3 bases and 8 bases, with 16 bases remaining between them. This chain's CDR3 is CASSFREMQGGYTF. The CDR3 region has the DNA TGTGCCAGCAGCTTCCGGGAAATGCAAGGGGGCTACACCTTC.